The 8 T cell receptor beta chains below were found in one sample sequenced in a study of blood T cells in healthy people across ages. Primers used in a second PCR of about 6 to 11 cycles were a sample-barcoded 5' primer and a J-beta primer mix. TCRdb redid the calling of the 5' RACE reads with MiXCR, one entry per CDR3 protein. Of hundreds of thousands of distinct CDR3 sequences in the sample, 58% were seen once. Sequenced material: blood. The receptors here all came from a man aged 55-75 years in good health.

The chain recombines TRBV5-1 with TRBJ1-2; a possible D gene is TRBD1 (5 bases). CDR1 and CDR2 (germline): SGHRS, YFSETQ. V dropped 4 bases and J dropped 7 bases, with 17 bases sitting between them. The CDR3 covers 14 residues. The CDR3 spells CASSPEGQGGGYTF. DNA for the CDR3: TGCGCCAGCAGCCCGGAGGGGCAGGGCGGTGGCTACACCTTC.

This clonotype was observed many times. The J gene is TRBJ2-1, the V gene TRBV3-1; D remains ambiguous. V was cut by 1 base and J by 7 bases, with 14 bases left in between. Germline CDR1 reads LGHDT; CDR2 reads YNNKEL (reference sequence). The CDR3 runs to 15 residues. The CDR3 sequence is CASSQGRAIGNEQFF. As DNA, the CDR3 is TGTGCCAGCAGCCAAGGTCGGGCCATAGGGAATGAGCAGTTCTTC.

The chain has TRBV28 and TRBJ1-4; 9 bases match TRBD1. V was clipped by 5 bases and J by 8 bases; unmatched bases: 6. The CDR3 length is 14 residues. Germline-derived CDR1 and CDR2 are MDHEN and SYDVKM. CDR3 residues: CASSEDRGAEKLFF. The CDR3 coding sequence is TGTGCCAGCAGTGAAGACAGGGGGGCGGAAAAACTGTTTTTT. The full variable domain, in which reference TRBV28 and TRBJ1-4 provide the parts outside the CDR3, is DVKVTQSSRYLVKRTGEKVFLECVQDMDHENMFWYRQDPGLGLRLIYFSYDVKMKEKGDIPEGYSVSREKKERFSLILESASTNQTSMYLCASSEDRGAEKLFFGSGTQLSVL.

V is TRBV28 and J is TRBJ2-1; D uncertain. The J call may be in error: the DNA end matches TRBJ2-7 better. Germline CDR1 and CDR2: MDHEN and SYDVKM. The CDR3 totals 14 residues. Here the CDR3 reads CASSVAQHTYEQYF. The DNA of the CDR3 is TGTGCCAGCAGTGTAGCACAGCATACCTACGAGCAGTACTTC.

The genes are TRBV5-1 and TRBJ2-3; 9 bases match TRBD2. There are 16 residues in the CDR3. With 0 bases clipped from V and 4 bases from J, the junction kept 6 bases outside the gene matches. CDR1 is SGHRS and CDR2 is YFSETQ in the germline V gene. CDR3 residues: CASSLGVAGASDTQYF. The CDR3 bases are TGCGCCAGCAGCTTGGGAGTAGCGGGGGCCTCAGATACGCAGTATTTT.

The chain employs TRBV5-1 and TRBJ2-1; 10 nucleotides agree with TRBD2. TRBJ2-7 explains the end of the DNA better; the J call may be wrong. The length of the CDR3 is 15 residues. Germline V lookup: CDR1 SGHRS, CDR2 YFSETQ. CDR3 sequence reads: CASSLAGTSVNEQYF. The CDR3 bases are TGCGCCAGCAGCTTGGCCGGGACTAGCGTCAATGAGCAGTACTTC.

As regards this clonotype: The junction and the germline gene differ at one end; a read error may be behind it. Written as DNA, the CDR3 is TGTGCCAGCAGTGATTCCTTAGGTTCCCAAGAGGCCCAGTACTTC. It yields the protein CASSDSLGSQEAQYF. The chain links TRBV7-2 to TRBJ2-5; D is undetermined. Germline CDR1 is SGHTA and CDR2 is FQGNSA. The CDR3 totals 15 residues.

This clonotype appeared a single time. At one of its ends the junction is not consistent with the germline gene, which may arise from a read error. This rearrangement joins TRBV13 to TRBJ1-3; a possible D gene is TRBD1 (6 bases). CDR3 length equals 15 residues. The germline V gene has CDR1 PRHDT and CDR2 FYEKMQ (reference sequence). CDR3 nucleotides: TGTGCCAGCAGTTTAGGACAGCACTCTGGAAACACCATATATTTT. As protein: CASSLGQHSGNTIYF. Full variable domain (outside the CDR3, taken from reference TRBV13 and TRBJ1-3): AAGVIQSPRHLIKEKRETATLKCYPIPRHDTVYWYQQGPGQDPQFLISFYEKMQSDKGSIPDRFSAQQFSDYHSELNMSSLELGDSALYFCASSLGQHSGNTIYFGEGSWLTVV.